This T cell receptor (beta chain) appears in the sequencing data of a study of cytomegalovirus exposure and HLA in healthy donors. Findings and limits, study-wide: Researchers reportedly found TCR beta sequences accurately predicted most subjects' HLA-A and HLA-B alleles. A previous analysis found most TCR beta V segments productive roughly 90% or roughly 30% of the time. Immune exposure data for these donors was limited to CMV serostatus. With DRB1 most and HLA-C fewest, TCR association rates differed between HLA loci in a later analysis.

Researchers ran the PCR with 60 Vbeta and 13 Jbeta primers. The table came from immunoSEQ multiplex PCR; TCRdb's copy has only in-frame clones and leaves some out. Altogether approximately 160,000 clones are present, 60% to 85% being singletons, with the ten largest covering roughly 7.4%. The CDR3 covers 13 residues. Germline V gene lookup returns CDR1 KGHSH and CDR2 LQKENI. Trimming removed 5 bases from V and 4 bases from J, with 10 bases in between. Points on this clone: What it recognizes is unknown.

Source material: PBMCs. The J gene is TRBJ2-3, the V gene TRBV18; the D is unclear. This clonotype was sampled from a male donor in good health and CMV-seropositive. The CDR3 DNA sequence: TGTGCCAGCTCAAAGAGCCTGGCAGATACGCAGTATTTT. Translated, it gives CASSKSLADTQYF.